Following are 5 T cell receptor beta chains from one sample sequenced in a study of T cell repertoires in cytomegalovirus infection. TCRdb analysed the reads with MiXCR anew, one entry per CDR3 protein. The table records hundreds of thousands of distinct CDR3 sequences, over 25% of them present only once. Their antigens remain unidentified. The sequences come from cultured CD8+ T cells from PBMCs, collected from culture after CMV antigen stimulation. The receptors come from a human donor in good health (CMV status not recorded). Some clones in this sample may be carry-over from other donors' samples.

This clonotype was detected ten times or more. The rearrangement links TRBV7-2 to TRBJ2-7; no clear D gene. CDR3 size: 14 residues. Per germline, CDR1 SGHTA and CDR2 FQGNSA. Trimming took 1 base from V and 1 from J, leaving 8 bases between them. The CDR3 protein is CASSLGTASYEQYV. Written as DNA, the CDR3 is TGTGCCAGCAGCTTAGGAACGGCTTCCTACGAGCAGTACGTC.

With respect to this clonotype: This may be a read error: a much more frequent sequence differs by one nucleotide. The V and J genes are TRBV7-4 and TRBJ1-3; 9 bases are a match to TRBD1. Germline V gene lookup returns CDR1 SGHVT and CDR2 SQSDAQ. V shed 4 bases and J 2 bases; nucleotides not matched to a gene: 3. The CDR3 spans 15 residues. The CDR3 region is CASSSGQGTGNTIYF. The CDR3 DNA follows: TGTGCCAGCAGCTCAGGACAGGGGACTGGAAACACCATATATTTT.

In the case of this clonotype: A read error may explain this, as a much larger clone is one base away. The chain combines TRBV3-1 with TRBJ2-1; 8 bases are a match to TRBD2. V was clipped by 1 base and J by 8 bases; unmatched bases: 7. This CDR3 has 15 residues. From germline, CDR1 is LGHDT and CDR2 YNNKEL (reference sequence). The CDR3 is CASSQAGGPFDEQFF. The CDR3 DNA follows: TGTGCCAGCAGCCAAGCGGGGGGGCCATTCGATGAGCAGTTCTTC.

The chain is built from TRBV6-2 or TRBV6-3 and TRBJ2-1; the D is unclear. Germline values: CDR1 MNHEY, CDR2 SVGEGT. Trimming shortened V by 2 bases and J by 0 bases, and 17 bases separated the two germline ends. The CDR3 has 18 residues. CDR3 residues: CASSYEPRTVSSYNEQFF. DNA of the CDR3: TGTGCCAGCAGTTACGAGCCCAGGACGGTCAGCTCCTACAATGAGCAGTTCTTC.

This clonotype was found many times. The gene calls are TRBV7-2 and TRBJ1-5, with D uncertain. This CDR3 has 15 amino acids. Looked up from germline, CDR1 is SGHTA and CDR2 is FQGNSA. Deletions cut 2 bases from V and 2 bases from J, with 10 bases between. CDR3 in amino acids: CASSLLGNGNQPQHF. The CDR3 region has the DNA TGTGCCAGCAGCTTATTGGGGAACGGCAATCAGCCCCAGCATTTT.